The 31 T cell receptor beta chains listed next were all sequenced from one sample in a study of human thymus T cells. Profiled with immunoSEQ multiplex PCR; TCRdb holds only in-frame clones, not every one. The repertoire consists of some 130,000 clones, with around 94% occurring once and the leading ten covering around 0.025%. The thymus was resected at corrective cardiac surgery. Sequenced material: thymus tissue. These receptors were taken from a boy in the first two years of life with a congenital heart defect but otherwise immunologically healthy.

The chain is built from TRBV4-1 and TRBJ2-4; 7 bases line up with TRBD2. V trimming: 4 bases; J trimming: 5 bases; junction bases outside the gene matches: 8. This CDR3 contains 15 residues. CDR1 and CDR2 (germline): MGHRA, YSYEKL. The CDR3 region has the DNA TGCGCCAGCAGCCTAGTTGGCCTAGCGGAAAACATTCAGTACTTC. Its translation is CASSLVGLAENIQYF.

The CDR3 region is CASASPDRNYGYTF. In DNA, the CDR3 is TGTGCCAGTGCTTCGCCGGACAGGAACTATGGCTACACCTTC. This chain connects TRBV19 to TRBJ1-2; TRBD1 matches 7 bases. The CDR3 sequence is 14 residues long. The germline gives CDR1 LNHDA, CDR2 SQIVND (reference sequence). V shed 8 bases, J shed 2 bases, and the junction held 8 bases outside the gene matches.

This clone was seen only once. The rearrangement joins TRBV27 to TRBJ2-3; 8 nucleotides agree with TRBD1. The CDR3 has 12 amino acids. J lost 4 bases, V lost 6 bases, and 0 bases had no gene match. CDR1 is MNHEY, CDR2 SMNVEV, per germline (reference sequence). CDR3 sequence: CASRTGADTQYF. In nucleotides, the CDR3 is TGTGCCAGCAGGACAGGGGCAGATACGCAGTATTTT.

The rearrangement joins TRBV20-1 to TRBJ2-7; possibly TRBD1 for D (6 bases). The germline V and J ends were trimmed by 2 bases and 7 bases, with 9 bases remaining between them. Per the germline V gene, CDR1 is DFQATT and CDR2 is SNEGSKA (reference sequence). This CDR3 spans 11 amino acids. CDR3 nucleotide sequence: TGCAGTGCTAGACCCCAGGGGGAGCAGTACTTC. As protein: CSARPQGEQYF.

J is TRBJ1-6 and V is TRBV28, with D perhaps matching TRBD1 (5 bases). Trimming left V 10 bases short and J 7 bases short, with 20 bases between. CDR1 MDHEN and CDR2 SYDVKM come from the germline V gene. CDR3 length equals 15 residues. The CDR3 nucleotides are TGTGCCATCAGGCCGGGGGGGTACCCAAATTCACCCCTCCACTTT. Protein sequence: CAIRPGGYPNSPLHF.

This clone came up a few times. CDR3 nucleotides: TGTGCCTGGAGTGTGAGGGTCCGGGACAGGAACACTGAAGCTTTCTTT. As protein: CAWSVRVRDRNTEAFF. J is TRBJ1-1 and V is TRBV30, with 7 bases lining up with TRBD1. The V and J ends lost 0 bases and 1 base, in that order; junction bases with no gene match: 8. This CDR3 spans 16 amino acids. Germline lookup yields CDR1 GTSNPN and CDR2 SVGIG (reference sequence).

The chain couples TRBV5-1 to TRBJ2-7, with D tentatively TRBD1 (7 bases). Germline V CDR1 and CDR2: SGHRS, YFSETQ. V lost 4 bases, J lost 3 bases, and 14 bases lay in between. The CDR3 loop spans 14 amino acids. This CDR3 reads CASSLRQGGYEQYF. The CDR3 DNA reads as TGCGCCAGCAGCCTTCGCCAGGGGGGCTACGAGCAGTACTTC.

The genes are TRBV30 and TRBJ1-1; D perhaps matches TRBD1 (5 bases). This CDR3 region has 15 residues. Germline-derived CDR1 and CDR2 are GTSNPN and SVGIG (reference sequence). The germline V and J ends were trimmed by 0 bases and 7 bases, with 18 bases remaining between them. CDR3 nucleotide sequence: TGTGCCTGGAGTGTAATGGCCGCAGGGAGGGTTGAAGCTTTCTTT. As protein: CAWSVMAAGRVEAFF.

The chain links TRBV2 to TRBJ2-1; possible D gene TRBD1, 6 bases. Germline CDR1 SNHLY, CDR2 FYNNEI. There are 18 residues in the CDR3. The ends were cut back, 5 bases at V and 7 bases at J, with 27 bases in the middle. The CDR3 region has the DNA TGTGCCAGCAGTTATGGGAATACCGGGACACGAACTAGGAATGAGCAGTTCTTC. Amino acid sequence: CASSYGNTGTRTRNEQFF.

The chain employs TRBV4-1 and TRBJ1-2, with TRBD1 matching over 9 bases. Germline CDR1 and CDR2: MGHRA and YSYEKL. Trimming at V came to 4 bases and at J to 6 bases, leaving 18 bases not matched to a gene. This CDR3 contains 18 residues. This chain's CDR3 is CASSLKVPHRGLNDGYTF. In nucleotides, the CDR3 is TGCGCCAGCAGCCTGAAGGTTCCCCACAGGGGGCTAAATGATGGCTACACCTTC.

Only one count was recorded for this clone. The chain links TRBV28 to TRBJ2-3; D is unresolved. Germline CDR1 and CDR2: MDHEN and SYDVKM. This CDR3 spans 13 amino acids. The ends were cut back, 2 bases at V and 3 bases at J, with 6 bases in the middle. The CDR3 nucleotides are TGTGCCAGCAGTTTAGTTAGGACAGATACGCAGTATTTT. Its protein is CASSLVRTDTQYF.

The chain has TRBV6-1 and TRBJ1-5; no reliable D call. CDR3 length: 16 amino acids. Germline CDR1 MNHNS, CDR2 SASEGT. The germline V and J ends were trimmed by 0 bases and 1 base, with 10 bases remaining between them. The CDR3, as DNA: TGTGCCAGCAGTGAAGCGCACGGGGAAAGCAATCAGCCCCAGCATTTT. Protein sequence: CASSEAHGESNQPQHF.

The J gene is TRBJ1-2, the V gene TRBV4-2; 8 bases are a match to TRBD1. J lost 4 bases, V lost 4 bases, and 8 bases had no gene match. Germline lookup yields CDR1 LGHNA and CDR2 YNFKEQ. The length of the CDR3 is 15 residues. Here the CDR3 reads CASSPDSGQVYGYTF. The DNA for the CDR3 is TGTGCCAGCAGCCCAGATTCGGGACAGGTCTATGGCTACACCTTC.

The chain employs TRBV28 and TRBJ2-7; 10 nucleotides agree with TRBD2. The CDR3 is 13 residues long. CDR1 and CDR2 (germline): MDHEN, SYDVKM. The CDR3 sequence: CHKSGGAVNEQYF. The DNA for the CDR3 is TGTCACAAGAGCGGGGGGGCCGTTAACGAGCAGTACTTC.

The J gene is TRBJ2-5, the V gene TRBV2; 12 bases agree with TRBD2. The trim removed 6 bases at V and 0 bases at J, leaving 8 bases unmatched. Germline CDR1 SNHLY, CDR2 FYNNEI. The CDR3 length is 17 residues. Here the CDR3 reads CASSPLRTSGDQETQYF. CDR3 coding DNA: TGTGCCAGCAGCCCCCTGCGGACTAGCGGGGACCAAGAGACCCAGTACTTC. The whole variable domain, remainder taken from reference TRBV2 and TRBJ2-5, is EPEVTQTPSHQVTQMGQEVILRCVPISNHLYFYWYRQILGQKVEFLVSFYNNEISEKSEIFDDQFSVERPDGSNFTLKIRSTKLEDSAMYFCASSPLRTSGDQETQYFGPGTRLLVL.

The rearrangement uses TRBV5-4 and TRBJ2-3, with 8 bases lining up with TRBD2. V trimming: 0 bases; J trimming: 6 bases; junction bases outside the gene matches: 9. CDR3 length: 16 residues. Germline V gene data show CDR1 as SGHNT and CDR2 as YYREEE (reference sequence). The CDR3 region has the DNA TGTGCCAGCAGCTTGGGGTTTAGCGGGGTGCCGGATACGCAGTATTTT. This encodes CASSLGFSGVPDTQYF.

The genes are TRBV10-3 and TRBJ2-2; TRBD1 matches at 8 bases. Trimming cost V 0 bases and J 4 bases; bases outside gene matches: 4. Germline V gene data show CDR1 as ENHRY and CDR2 as SYGVKD. The CDR3 runs to 16 residues. This CDR3 reads CAISESGQGCTGELFF. In DNA, the CDR3 is TGTGCCATCAGTGAGTCCGGACAGGGATGCACCGGGGAGCTGTTTTTT.

The rearrangement joins TRBV10-3 to TRBJ2-3, with 16 nucleotides matching TRBD2. Germline values: CDR1 ENHRY, CDR2 SYGVKD. V trimming: 2 bases; J trimming: 2 bases; junction bases outside the gene matches: 7. The CDR3 has 19 residues. In DNA form, the CDR3 reads TGTGCCATCAGTGAGGCACCGGGACTAGCGGGGGGGCCCACAGATACGCAGTATTTT. Translation: CAISEAPGLAGGPTDTQYF.

The chain is built from TRBV27 and TRBJ1-5, with D unresolved. The germline V and J ends were trimmed by 5 bases and 0 bases, with 8 bases remaining between them. CDR1 MNHEY and CDR2 SMNVEV come from the germline V gene (reference sequence). The CDR3 spans 14 residues. CDR3 in DNA: TGTGCCAGCAGTCACATCCGTAGCAATCAGCCCCAGCATTTT. It yields the protein CASSHIRSNQPQHF.

This chain's CDR3 is CASSPDRTGLSSYEQYF. In DNA form, the CDR3 reads TGTGCCAGCAGCCCTGATAGGACAGGGCTAAGCTCCTACGAGCAGTACTTC. J is TRBJ2-7 and V is TRBV11-2, with 8 bases fitting TRBD1. The germline CDR1 and CDR2 sequences are SGHAT and FQNNGV. Trimming at V came to 5 bases and at J to 0 bases, leaving 12 bases not matched to a gene. This CDR3 is 17 amino acids long.

The chain links TRBV11-3 to TRBJ2-2, with 9 bases identical to TRBD2. Germline V gene sequence: CDR1 SGHNT, CDR2 YENEEA. With 5 bases clipped from V and 6 bases from J, the junction kept 10 bases outside the gene matches. The CDR3 is 16 residues long. This CDR3 reads CASSASGSGGPGELFF. The CDR3 bases are TGTGCCAGCAGCGCGTCGGGGAGCGGGGGGCCCGGGGAGCTGTTTTTT.

The V and J genes are TRBV6-6 and TRBJ2-5; 7 nucleotides agree with TRBD2. The germline gives CDR1 MNHNY, CDR2 SVGAGI (reference sequence). The CDR3 length is 12 residues. V dropped 4 bases and J dropped 5; count of bases not matched to a gene: 1. The DNA for the CDR3 is TGTGCCAGCAGTTCCGGGAGGGAGACCCAGTACTTC. Translating it yields CASSSGRETQYF.

The chain has TRBV4-3 and TRBJ2-7, with D unresolved. CDR3 length equals 15 residues. In germline, CDR1 is LGHNA, CDR2 YSLEER. The V end was cut by 1 base, the J end by 3 bases, with 13 bases between. CDR3 nucleotide sequence: TGCGCCAGCAGCCAAGTTAGAACTGCTGTCTACGAGCAGTACTTC. Protein product: CASSQVRTAVYEQYF.

This clone was seen just once. V and J are TRBV28 and TRBJ2-3, with TRBD2 matching over 13 bases. The germline V gene encodes CDR1 MDHEN and CDR2 SYDVKM. This CDR3 contains 15 residues. Trimming at V came to 4 bases and at J to 6 bases, leaving 4 bases not matched to a gene. CDR3 protein: CASSSLAGGADTQYF. As DNA, the CDR3 is TGTGCCAGCAGTTCACTAGCGGGGGGGGCCGATACGCAGTATTTT.

V usage is TRBV5-6 and J usage is TRBJ2-7, with a weak D call TRBD1 (6 bases). The germline V gene has CDR1 SGHDT and CDR2 YYEEEE. The CDR3 extends over 15 amino acids. The ends were cut back, 1 base at V and 3 bases at J, with 14 bases in the middle. CDR3 region: CASSLPWKGDYEQYF. The CDR3 DNA reads TGTGCCAGCAGCTTGCCCTGGAAGGGGGACTACGAGCAGTACTTC.

The genes are TRBV2 and TRBJ1-1, with D possibly TRBD1 on 5 matching bases. Germline V gene data show CDR1 as SNHLY and CDR2 as FYNNEI. V shed 1 base and J shed 3 bases, with 15 bases lying between them. The CDR3 runs to 16 residues. The CDR3 bases are TGTGCCAGCAGTGAAGGACTGTCAGGGTTCGACACTGAAGCTTTCTTT. Its translation: CASSEGLSGFDTEAFF.

This clone has a single count. The chain links TRBV4-1 to TRBJ2-1, with D unresolved. Germline CDR1 reads MGHRA; CDR2 reads YSYEKL. V was trimmed by 4 bases and J by 0 bases, leaving 16 bases between them. This CDR3 has 17 residues. The CDR3 DNA follows: TGCGCCAGCAGCCCCCCTGAAGGGCAAAGCTCCTACAATGAGCAGTTCTTC. Its protein is CASSPPEGQSSYNEQFF.

The chain carries TRBV5-1 and TRBJ2-3; D gene unclear. This CDR3 has 11 amino acids. Germline V CDR1 and CDR2: SGHRS, YFSETQ. The V and J ends lost 3 bases and 7 bases respectively, with 6 bases between them. This CDR3 is CASSSSYTQYF. The CDR3 nucleotides are TGCGCCAGCAGCTCATCCTATACGCAGTATTTT.

This clone was detected only once. The J gene is TRBJ1-5, the V gene TRBV5-4, with D tentatively TRBD1 (6 bases). This CDR3 comprises 14 residues. The germline gives CDR1 SGHNT, CDR2 YYREEE (reference sequence). V shed 3 bases and J shed 4 bases, with 11 bases lying between them. Here the CDR3 reads CASSSGGRNQPQHF. CDR3 bases: TGTGCCAGCAGCTCCGGGGGCAGGAATCAGCCCCAGCATTTT.

As concerns this clone: A junction end diverges from the germline sequence, so it may reflect a read error. This chain links TRBV7-9 with TRBJ1-5; 12 nucleotides agree with TRBD1. The CDR3 loop spans 15 amino acids. The germline V gene encodes CDR1 SEHNR and CDR2 FQNEAQ (reference sequence). DNA of the CDR3: TGTGCCAGCAGCCCGGGGACAGGGGGCAAACAGCCCCAGCATTTT. Translated: CASSPGTGGKQPQHF.

The chain combines TRBV28 with TRBJ2-7, with 9 bases lining up with TRBD1. In germline, CDR1 is MDHEN, CDR2 SYDVKM. The CDR3 extends over 15 amino acids. With 2 bases clipped from V and 9 bases from J, the junction kept 11 bases outside the gene matches. The CDR3 is CASSLRDREASGQYF. The CDR3 DNA reads as TGTGCCAGCAGTTTAAGGGACAGGGAGGCTTCAGGGCAGTACTTC.